Below are 20 T cell receptor beta chains sequenced from a single sample in a study of T cell responses to AZD1222 COVID-19 vaccine. The data were produced by immunoSEQ multiplex PCR, yet TCRdb's version contains in-frame clones alone and is incomplete. The table includes roughly 99,000 clones, about nine tenths detected once. This sample comprised peripheral blood, obtained 28 days after the second AZD1222 dose. These receptors were collected from an adult who received the AZD1222 COVID-19 vaccine.

This chain uses TRBV5-1 with TRBJ1-2; TRBD1 is a possible D gene (5 bases). There are 14 residues in the CDR3. The germline V gene has CDR1 SGHRS and CDR2 YFSETQ. Between the trimmed V and J ends, which lost 5 bases and 4 bases, there was a span of 15 bases. The CDR3 region has the DNA TGCGCCAGCAGGCCACGAGAGGGGACCTATGGCTACACCTTC. It specifies CASRPREGTYGYTF.

V gene TRBV4-1 combines with J gene TRBJ2-3; 8 bases map to TRBD2. CDR3 length equals 16 residues. Germline V gene sequence: CDR1 MGHRA, CDR2 YSYEKL. After removal of 1 base from V and 2 bases from J, the junction contained 5 bases not matched to a gene. The DNA for the CDR3 is TGCGCCAGCAGCCAAGGGAGCGGGGGACCCACAGATACGCAGTATTTT. It encodes CASSQGSGGPTDTQYF.

This chain links TRBV6-2 or TRBV6-3 with TRBJ1-1, with 9 bases that match TRBD1. The junction had 11 bases not matched to a gene; V was cut back by 5 bases and J by 4 bases. There are 16 residues in the CDR3. Germline loops: CDR1 MNHEY, CDR2 SVGEGT. The CDR3 is CASSPGTGRFGTEAFF. The CDR3 DNA reads TGTGCCAGCAGTCCCGGGACAGGGCGGTTTGGCACTGAAGCTTTCTTT.

This rearrangement joins TRBV6-1 to TRBJ1-1; D gene uncertain. The CDR3 contains 13 residues. V was trimmed by 3 bases and J by 1 base, leaving 6 bases between them. Germline CDR1 and CDR2: MNHNS and SASEGT. This chain's CDR3 is CASSDTTNTEAFF. The DNA of the CDR3 is TGTGCCAGCAGTGACACGACGAACACTGAAGCTTTCTTT.

J is TRBJ1-5 and V is TRBV10-3; TRBD1 aligns across 8 bases. Germline V gives CDR1 ENHRY, CDR2 SYGVKD. The CDR3 loop spans 14 amino acids. V trimming: 6 bases; J trimming: 5 bases; junction bases outside the gene matches: 6. In DNA form, the CDR3 reads TGTGCCATCAGGGAGGACAGGGTTGATCAGCCCCAGCATTTT. Amino acid sequence: CAIREDRVDQPQHF.

A few counts support this clone. The J gene is TRBJ2-7, the V gene TRBV2; D ambiguous. Per the germline V gene, CDR1 is SNHLY and CDR2 is FYNNEI. The CDR3 is 12 residues long. V lost 10 bases and J lost 0, with 10 bases in between. CDR3 in DNA: TGTGCCATCAGCCGTACCTCCTACGAGCAGTACTTC. The encoded protein is CAISRTSYEQYF.

The chain joins TRBV4-3 to TRBJ2-1, with D perhaps matching TRBD2 (5 bases). CDR3 length equals 17 residues. Looked up from germline, CDR1 is LGHNA and CDR2 is YSLEER. V shed 1 base and J shed 5 bases, with 18 bases lying between them. The CDR3 nucleotides read TGCGCCAGCAGCCAAGGTGGACGTAGTGGGAGTAACAATGAGCAGTTCTTC. Its protein is CASSQGGRSGSNNEQFF.

The rearrangement links TRBV12-3 or TRBV12-4 to TRBJ2-7; perhaps D is TRBD1 or TRBD2 (7 bases each). There are 11 residues in the CDR3. Trimming took off 9 bases at V and 6 bases at J, with 12 bases between the two ends. CDR3 DNA: TGTGCCAGTCAGGGGGGGAGCGAGCAGTACTTC. This translates into CASQGGSEQYF.

This chain connects TRBV30 to TRBJ2-7, with 10 nucleotides matching TRBD1. The V and J ends lost 0 bases and 3 bases, in that order; junction bases with no gene match: 5. CDR1 is GTSNPN, CDR2 SVGIG, per germline (reference sequence). This CDR3 is built from 15 residues. CDR3 nucleotides: TGTGCCTGGAGTGTAGGCCGGACAGGGGGCTACGAGCAGTACTTC. It is translated as CAWSVGRTGGYEQYF.

The rearrangement uses TRBV11-2 and TRBJ2-7, with 9 bases fitting TRBD1. CDR3 size: 15 residues. The germline V gene encodes CDR1 SGHAT and CDR2 FQNNGV. The V gene end was trimmed by 1 base and the J gene end by 3 bases; junction bases not matched to a gene: 4. The CDR3 DNA is TGTGCCAGCAGCTTAGGACAGGGGGTGGTCTACGAGCAGTACTTC. This translates into CASSLGQGVVYEQYF.

The chain uses TRBV9 and TRBJ2-1; 14 bases map to TRBD2. The CDR3 is 17 amino acids. V shed 5 bases, J shed 6 bases, and the junction held 10 bases outside the gene matches. Germline CDR1 reads SGDLS; CDR2 reads YYNGEE. CDR3 amino acids: CASSATMGLAGANEQFF. The CDR3 DNA follows: TGTGCCAGCAGTGCCACGATGGGACTAGCGGGAGCCAATGAGCAGTTCTTC.

V usage is TRBV7-2 and J usage is TRBJ1-2; D perhaps matches TRBD1 (5 bases). The V end lost 1 base, the J end lost 12 bases, and 18 bases lay between the germline ends. Per germline, CDR1 SGHTA and CDR2 FQGNSA. The CDR3 length is 14 residues. The DNA for the CDR3 is TGTGCCAGCAGCTTAGGTCCCACTAAACGGGGCGACACCTTC. This codes for CASSLGPTKRGDTF.

This clone was counted once. The chain links TRBV7-9 to TRBJ2-5; D possibly matches TRBD1 or TRBD2 (5 bases each). The CDR3 length is 14 residues. Germline CDR1 is SEHNR and CDR2 is FQNEAQ (reference sequence). V dropped 9 bases and J dropped 5 bases, with 19 bases sitting between them. The CDR3 nucleotides read TGTGCCAGTGACGAAGGGCAGGGCGGGGAGACCCAGTACTTC. This encodes CASDEGQGGETQYF.

The V and J genes are TRBV10-3 and TRBJ1-2, with TRBD1 matching 9 bases. Germline CDR1 reads ENHRY; CDR2 reads SYGVKD. The CDR3 totals 16 residues. V shed 0 bases and J 3 bases; nucleotides not matched to a gene: 5. The CDR3 nucleotides read TGTGCCATCAGTGAGTCCGGGGACAGGGCTTACTATGGCTACACCTTC. This sequence encodes CAISESGDRAYYGYTF.

This chain joins TRBV14 and TRBJ1-1; tentatively, D is TRBD1 (6 bases). This CDR3 has 15 amino acids. Trimming shortened V by 5 bases and J by 1 base, and 14 bases separated the two germline ends. Germline V gene sequence: CDR1 SGHDN, CDR2 FVKESK. The CDR3 protein is CASSGVGTRNTEAFF. The DNA for the CDR3 is TGTGCCAGCAGCGGCGTCGGGACAAGGAACACTGAAGCTTTCTTT.

The V call is TRBV6-2 or TRBV6-3, the J call TRBJ2-7; 11 nucleotides line up with TRBD1. V was clipped by 0 bases and J by 4 bases; unmatched bases: 5. The CDR3 totals 16 residues. Germline V CDR1 and CDR2: MNHEY, SVGEGT. The CDR3, as DNA: TGTGCCAGCAGTTACTCGACCGGGACAGGGGGATACGAGCAGTACTTC. It translates to CASSYSTGTGGYEQYF.

J is TRBJ2-7 and V is TRBV30; TRBD1 might be the D (6 bases). V was clipped by 3 bases and J by 0 bases, with 12 bases between them. Germline assignment: CDR1 GTSNPN and CDR2 SVGIG (reference sequence). This CDR3 comprises 14 residues. The CDR3 here is CAWRTGRSSYEQYF. CDR3 sequence (DNA): TGTGCCTGGAGGACAGGTCGGAGCTCCTACGAGCAGTACTTC. Together with reference TRBV30 and TRBJ2-7, the CDR3 gives the full variable domain: SQTIHQWPATLVQPVGSPLSLECTVEGTSNPNLYWYRQAAGRGLQLLFYSVGIGQISSEVPQNLSASRPQDRQFILSSKKLLLSDSGFYLCAWRTGRSSYEQYFGPGTRLTVT.

The chain recombines TRBV6-4 with TRBJ2-1; D possibly corresponds to TRBD2 (6 bases). V was clipped by 3 bases and J by 4 bases, with 13 bases between them. This CDR3 contains 15 residues. Germline CDR1 reads MRHNA; CDR2 reads SNTAGT. CDR3 coding DNA: TGTGCCAGCAGTGAGGGACTGGACTCTTACAATGAGCAGTTCTTC. Its protein is CASSEGLDSYNEQFF.

The CDR3 here is CATSRVRGSTDTQYF. DNA for the CDR3: TGTGCCACCAGCAGAGTGAGGGGGAGCACAGATACGCAGTATTTT. The chain uses TRBV15 and TRBJ2-3, with a tentative D call TRBD1 (6 bases). V was clipped by 1 base and J by 0 bases, with 8 bases between them. The CDR3 loop spans 15 amino acids. Germline lookup yields CDR1 LNHNV and CDR2 YYDKDF (reference sequence).

The chain links TRBV6-5 to TRBJ1-5; D remains ambiguous. In germline, CDR1 is MNHEY, CDR2 SVGAGI. This CDR3 spans 15 amino acids. Trimming stripped 8 bases from V and 7 bases from J, with 21 bases between. The CDR3 loop reads CASPDGLRMQQPQHF. CDR3 sequence (DNA): TGTGCCAGCCCAGACGGTCTGCGAATGCAACAGCCCCAGCATTTT.